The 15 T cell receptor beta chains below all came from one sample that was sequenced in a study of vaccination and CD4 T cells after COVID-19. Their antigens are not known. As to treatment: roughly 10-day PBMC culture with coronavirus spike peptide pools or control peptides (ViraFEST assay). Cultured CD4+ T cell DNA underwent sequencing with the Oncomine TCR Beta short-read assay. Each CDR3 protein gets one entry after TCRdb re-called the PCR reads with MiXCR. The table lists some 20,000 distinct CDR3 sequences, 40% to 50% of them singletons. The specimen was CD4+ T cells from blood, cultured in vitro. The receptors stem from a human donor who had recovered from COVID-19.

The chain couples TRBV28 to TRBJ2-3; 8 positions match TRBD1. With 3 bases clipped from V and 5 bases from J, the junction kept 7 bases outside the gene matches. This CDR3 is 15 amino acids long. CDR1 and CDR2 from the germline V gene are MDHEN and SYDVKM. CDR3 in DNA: TGTGCCAGCAGTTTTAGGCAGGGGGCGCGAGATACGCAGTATTTT. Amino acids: CASSFRQGARDTQYF.

The CDR3 DNA reads as TGTGCCAGCAGTGGCGGGAGCGGTCGGCCAGATACGCAGTATTTT. Translating gives CASSGGSGRPDTQYF. The chain carries TRBV2 and TRBJ2-3, with 7 bases lining up with TRBD2. CDR1 and CDR2 (germline): SNHLY, FYNNEI. Trimming at V came to 4 bases and at J to 4 bases, leaving 8 bases not matched to a gene. The CDR3 extends over 15 amino acids. Supplemented by reference TRBV2 and TRBJ2-3, the full variable domain reads EPEVTQTPSHQVTQMGQEVILRCVPISNHLYFYWYRQILGQKVEFLVSFYNNEISEKSEIFDDQFSVERPDGSNFTLKIRSTKLEDSAMYFCASSGGSGRPDTQYFGPGTRLTVL.

Written as DNA, the CDR3 is TGTGCCAGCAGTGAAACAGTAAGACCCTACGAGCAGTACTTC. Translated, it gives CASSETVRPYEQYF. The rearrangement links TRBV2 to TRBJ2-7, with unresolved D. This CDR3 spans 14 amino acids. Trimming left V 2 bases short and J 2 bases short, with 10 bases between. CDR1 SNHLY and CDR2 FYNNEI come from the germline V gene.

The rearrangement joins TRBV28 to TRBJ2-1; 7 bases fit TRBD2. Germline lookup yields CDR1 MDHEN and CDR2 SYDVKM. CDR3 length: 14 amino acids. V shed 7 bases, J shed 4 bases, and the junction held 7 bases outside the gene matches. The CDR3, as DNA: TGTGCCAGCACTAGAGCGGGGCTTTACAATGAGCAGTTCTTC. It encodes CASTRAGLYNEQFF.

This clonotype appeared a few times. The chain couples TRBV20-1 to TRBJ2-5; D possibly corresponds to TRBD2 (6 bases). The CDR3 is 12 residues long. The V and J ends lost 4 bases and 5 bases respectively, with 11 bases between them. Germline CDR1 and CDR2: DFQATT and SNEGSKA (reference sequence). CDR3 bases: TGCAGTGCTATAATCGGGAGTGAGACCCAGTACTTC. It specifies CSAIIGSETQYF.

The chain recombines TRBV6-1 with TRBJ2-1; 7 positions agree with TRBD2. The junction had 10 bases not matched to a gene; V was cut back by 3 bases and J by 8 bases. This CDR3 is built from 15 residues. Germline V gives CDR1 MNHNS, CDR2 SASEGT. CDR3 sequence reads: CASSEIGAGRDEQFF. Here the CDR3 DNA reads TGTGCCAGCAGTGAGATCGGAGCGGGGCGAGATGAGCAGTTCTTC.

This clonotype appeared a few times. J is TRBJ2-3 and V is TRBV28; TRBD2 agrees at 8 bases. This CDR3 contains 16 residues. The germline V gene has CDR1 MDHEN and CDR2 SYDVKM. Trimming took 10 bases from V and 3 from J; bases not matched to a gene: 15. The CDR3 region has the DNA TGTGCCATCACGCGTTCCGGGGGGGCGAGGACAGATACGCAGTATTTT. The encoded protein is CAITRSGGARTDTQYF.

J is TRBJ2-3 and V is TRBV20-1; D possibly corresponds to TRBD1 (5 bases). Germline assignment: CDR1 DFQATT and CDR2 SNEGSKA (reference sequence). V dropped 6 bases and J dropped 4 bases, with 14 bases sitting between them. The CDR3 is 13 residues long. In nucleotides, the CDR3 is TGCAGTGCCCCTAGTTCAGGGTCAGATACGCAGTATTTT. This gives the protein CSAPSSGSDTQYF.

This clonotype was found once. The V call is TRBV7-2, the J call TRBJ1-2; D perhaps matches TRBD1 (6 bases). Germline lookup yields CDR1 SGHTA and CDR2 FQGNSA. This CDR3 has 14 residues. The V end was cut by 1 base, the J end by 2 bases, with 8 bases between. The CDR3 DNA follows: TGTGCCAGCAGCTTAGGACAGGCAAACTATGGCTACACCTTC. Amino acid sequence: CASSLGQANYGYTF.

For the CDR3, the DNA is TGTGCCACCAGCAGAGATAACCCGGGCCTGGGAGATACGCAGTATTTT. It specifies CATSRDNPGLGDTQYF. The rearrangement uses TRBV15 and TRBJ2-3; D is uncertain. With 0 bases removed from V and 5 bases from J, the gap between germline ends came to 15 bases. The CDR3 length is 16 residues. Germline-derived CDR1 and CDR2 are LNHNV and YYDKDF (reference sequence).

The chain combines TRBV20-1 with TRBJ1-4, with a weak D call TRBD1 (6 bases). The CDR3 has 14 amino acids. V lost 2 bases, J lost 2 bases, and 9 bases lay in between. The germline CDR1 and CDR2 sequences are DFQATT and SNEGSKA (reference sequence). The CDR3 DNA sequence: TGCAGTGCTAGACTTACAGGGACTAATGAAAAACTGTTTTTT. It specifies CSARLTGTNEKLFF.

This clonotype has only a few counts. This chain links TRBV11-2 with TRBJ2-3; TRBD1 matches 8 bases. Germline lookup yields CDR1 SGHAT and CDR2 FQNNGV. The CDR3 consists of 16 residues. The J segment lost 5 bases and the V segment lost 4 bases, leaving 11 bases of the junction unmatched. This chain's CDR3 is CASSSRATGVKDTQYF. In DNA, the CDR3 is TGTGCCAGCAGCTCTAGGGCGACAGGGGTCAAAGATACGCAGTATTTT.

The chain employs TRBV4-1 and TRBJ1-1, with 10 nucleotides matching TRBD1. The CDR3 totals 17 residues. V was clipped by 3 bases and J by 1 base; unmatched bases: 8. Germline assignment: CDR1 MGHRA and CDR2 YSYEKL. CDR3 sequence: CASSQGPDRGGNTEAFF. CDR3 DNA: TGCGCCAGCAGCCAGGGCCCGGACAGGGGGGGGAACACTGAAGCTTTCTTT.

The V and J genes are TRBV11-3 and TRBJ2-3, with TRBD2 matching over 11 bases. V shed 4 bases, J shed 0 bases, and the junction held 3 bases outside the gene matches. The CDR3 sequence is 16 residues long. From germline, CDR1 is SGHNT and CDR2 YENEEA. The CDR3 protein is CASSSGTSGSTDTQYF. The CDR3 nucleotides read TGTGCCAGCAGCTCCGGGACTAGCGGTAGCACAGATACGCAGTATTTT.

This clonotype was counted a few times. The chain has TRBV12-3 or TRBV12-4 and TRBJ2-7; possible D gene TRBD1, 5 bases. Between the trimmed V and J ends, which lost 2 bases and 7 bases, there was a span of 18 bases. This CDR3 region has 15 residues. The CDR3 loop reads CASSLPRAGLGEQYF. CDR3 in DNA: TGTGCCAGCAGTTTACCCAGGGCAGGTCTGGGGGAGCAGTACTTC.